The 21 T cell receptor beta chains listed next were all sequenced from one sample in a study of blood T cell repertoires in COVID-19. Libraries were prepared by immunoSEQ multiplex PCR; TCRdb keeps only in-frame clonotypes and omits some of them. The sample yields roughly 52,000 clones, around four fifths seen once. The sample consisted of peripheral blood. Every receptor here comes from a human donor in a cohort sampled during active COVID-19.

This clone was counted a single time. The DNA for the CDR3 is TGTGCCAGCAGCTGGGGACAGGGTGGAACTGAAGCTTTCTTT. Its translation is CASSWGQGGTEAFF. This chain uses TRBV11-2 with TRBJ1-1; the match to TRBD1 covers 9 bases. There are 14 residues in the CDR3. Germline values: CDR1 SGHAT, CDR2 FQNNGV. V shed 4 bases, J shed 5 bases, and the junction held 5 bases outside the gene matches. Drawing the rest from reference TRBV11-2 and TRBJ1-1, the complete variable domain is EAGVAQSPRYKIIEKRQSVAFWCNPISGHATLYWYQQILGQGPKLLIQFQNNGVVDDSQLPKDRFSAERLKGVDSTLKIQPAKLEDSAVYLCASSWGQGGTEAFFGQGTRLTVV.

The chain is built from TRBV19 and TRBJ2-3; 10 bases line up with TRBD2. The CDR3 has 15 residues. The J segment lost 1 base and the V segment lost 2 bases, leaving 0 bases of the junction unmatched. CDR1 and CDR2 from the germline V gene are LNHDA and SQIVND (reference sequence). For the CDR3, the DNA is TGTGCCAGTAGTATACTAGCGGGGGGCACAGATACGCAGTATTTT. Its protein product is CASSILAGGTDTQYF.

The CDR3: CASSQRTGGANEQFF. Written as DNA, the CDR3 is TGTGCCAGCAGCCAACGAACGGGGGGGGCGAATGAGCAGTTCTTC. The chain uses TRBV14 and TRBJ2-1; 8 nucleotides agree with TRBD2. CDR1 and CDR2 (germline): SGHDN, FVKESK. The CDR3 length is 15 residues. Trimming at V came to 2 bases and at J to 7 bases, leaving 7 bases not matched to a gene.

The rearrangement links TRBV10-3 to TRBJ1-6, with D tentatively TRBD1 (6 bases). This CDR3 contains 14 residues. CDR1 and CDR2 (germline): ENHRY, SYGVKD. V lost 11 bases and J lost 5, with 16 bases in between. The DNA for the CDR3 is TGTGCCGCCACCCCCAGGGGAAATAATTCACCCCTCCACTTT. Its translation: CAATPRGNNSPLHF.

CDR3 in DNA: TGTGCCAGCAGCTTAGAAACAGGGGGTAGCGGGCAGTTCTTC. Amino acid sequence: CASSLETGGSGQFF. The rearrangement joins TRBV7-9 to TRBJ2-1, with 8 bases that match TRBD1. The CDR3 contains 14 residues. The junction had 8 bases not matched to a gene; V was cut back by 1 base and J by 12 bases. The germline V gene has CDR1 SEHNR and CDR2 FQNEAQ (reference sequence).

V is TRBV5-8 and J is TRBJ2-3; D is ambiguous. This CDR3 comprises 14 residues. V shed 0 bases and J shed 1 base, with 6 bases lying between them. The V gene's germline CDR1 is SGHTS and CDR2 YDEGEE. CDR3 sequence: CASSLGHGTDTQYF. In DNA, the CDR3 is TGTGCCAGCAGCTTGGGACATGGCACAGATACGCAGTATTTT.

This chain joins TRBV7-9 and TRBJ1-6, with TRBD1 matching over 9 bases. Germline trimming cut 6 bases from V and 7 bases from J; bases unmatched to any gene: 4. Germline V gene sequence: CDR1 SEHNR, CDR2 FQNEAQ (reference sequence). The CDR3 spans 14 residues. CDR3 residues: CASRNRGRNSPLHF. In nucleotides, the CDR3 is TGTGCCAGCAGAAACAGGGGGCGGAATTCACCCCTCCACTTT.

The chain couples TRBV5-4 to TRBJ1-2, with unresolved D. Trimming left V 0 bases short and J 7 bases short, with 16 bases between. Germline V gene lookup returns CDR1 SGHNT and CDR2 YYREEE (reference sequence). The CDR3 extends over 15 amino acids. CDR3 region: CASSLERAGFGGYTF. The CDR3 DNA sequence: TGTGCCAGCAGCTTGGAGAGGGCCGGGTTCGGTGGCTACACCTTC.

V usage is TRBV5-6 and J usage is TRBJ1-1; possible D gene TRBD1, 6 bases. This CDR3 region has 17 residues. Germline V gene sequence: CDR1 SGHDT, CDR2 YYEEEE. V was cut by 3 bases and J by 1 base, with 19 bases left in between. The CDR3 DNA follows: TGTGCCAGCAGCTCGACATGGACAGCGGGATCGAACACTGAAGCTTTCTTT. Translated: CASSSTWTAGSNTEAFF.

This clone was seen once. This CDR3 is CATSETGGDTEAFF. CDR3 in DNA: TGTGCCACCAGTGAAACAGGGGGGGACACTGAAGCTTTCTTT. The V and J genes are TRBV24-1 and TRBJ1-1, with 8 bases fitting TRBD1. V lost 4 bases to trimming and J lost 3 bases; unmatched junction nucleotides: 3. The germline gives CDR1 KGHDR, CDR2 SFDVKD. This CDR3 has 14 residues.

This chain links TRBV14 with TRBJ2-7, with 8 bases fitting TRBD1. V trimming: 4 bases; J trimming: 1 base; junction bases outside the gene matches: 18. This CDR3 spans 19 amino acids. CDR1 is SGHDN, CDR2 FVKESK, per germline. CDR3 sequence: CASSLTANEQGGASYEQYF. The CDR3 nucleotides are TGTGCCAGCAGCCTAACAGCGAACGAACAGGGGGGTGCTTCCTACGAGCAGTACTTC.

The rearrangement uses TRBV6-5 and TRBJ1-1; D unclear. The CDR3 covers 12 residues. In germline, CDR1 is MNHEY, CDR2 SVGAGI. The V end lost 10 bases, the J end lost 4 bases, and 13 bases lay between the germline ends. CDR3 amino acids: CATRSVSTEAFF. In nucleotides, the CDR3 is TGTGCCACTCGTTCTGTTTCCACTGAAGCTTTCTTT.

The J gene is TRBJ1-1, the V gene TRBV5-1; TRBD1 aligns across 9 bases. Germline V gives CDR1 SGHRS, CDR2 YFSETQ. With V trimmed by 9 bases and J by 5 bases, 11 bases remained unmatched. The CDR3 has 14 amino acids. The CDR3 DNA reads as TGCGCCACCCAAGAAATGACAGGGGGGACTGAAGCTTTCTTT. Protein: CATQEMTGGTEAFF.

This clone was seen more than once but under ten times. V gene TRBV5-4 combines with J gene TRBJ2-2, with D possibly TRBD2 on 6 matching bases. This CDR3 has 15 residues. Germline CDR1 and CDR2: SGHNT and YYREEE (reference sequence). V shed 0 bases and J shed 7 bases, with 13 bases lying between them. The CDR3 region is CASSLVGGGGGELFF. In DNA form, the CDR3 reads TGTGCCAGCAGCTTGGTCGGGGGAGGTGGCGGGGAGCTGTTTTTT. Drawing the rest from reference TRBV5-4 and TRBJ2-2, the complete variable domain is ETGVTQSPTHLIKTRGQQVTLRCSSQSGHNTVSWYQQALGQGPQFIFQYYREEENGRGNFPPRFSGLQFPNYSSELNVNALELDDSALYLCASSLVGGGGGELFFGEGSRLTVL.

The table lists this clone with a count of one. J is TRBJ2-7 and V is TRBV7-2; possibly TRBD1 for D (5 bases). Germline CDR1 is SGHTA and CDR2 is FQGNSA. The V and J ends lost 1 base and 2 bases respectively, with 15 bases between them. This CDR3 has 16 amino acids. The CDR3 is CASSLEAGQIPYEQYF. Here the CDR3 DNA reads TGTGCCAGCAGCTTAGAGGCAGGGCAAATTCCCTACGAGCAGTACTTC.

V and J are TRBV12-3 or TRBV12-4 and TRBJ2-7; TRBD1 is a possible D gene (5 bases). The ends were cut back, 6 bases at V and 6 bases at J, with 15 bases in the middle. The CDR3 has 13 amino acids. The CDR3 sequence: CASSPRDRSEQYF. The CDR3 bases are TGTGCCAGCAGCCCCAGAGACAGAAGCGAGCAGTACTTC.

The CDR3 DNA reads as TGTGCCAGCTCACCTCCGACAAGTGGGTACGAGCAGTACTTC. Its protein product is CASSPPTSGYEQYF. This chain joins TRBV18 and TRBJ2-7; D is undetermined. The CDR3 runs 14 residues. Trimming took off 3 bases at V and 4 bases at J, with 13 bases between the two ends. Germline values: CDR1 KGHSH, CDR2 LQKENI.

This sequence joins TRBV11-2 and TRBJ1-1; 8 bases line up with TRBD1. The ends lost 2 bases at V and 1 base at J; junction bases unmatched: 0. The germline CDR1 and CDR2 sequences are SGHAT and FQNNGV. The length of the CDR3 is 14 residues. In DNA form, the CDR3 reads TGTGCCAGCAGCTTACAGGGGGCGAACACTGAAGCTTTCTTT. It codes for CASSLQGANTEAFF.

The chain carries TRBV13 and TRBJ1-1; D possibly corresponds to TRBD1 (6 bases). V lost 3 bases and J lost 7, with 9 bases in between. Germline CDR1 reads PRHDT; CDR2 reads FYEKMQ (reference sequence). The CDR3 consists of 12 residues. In DNA, the CDR3 is TGTGCCAGCAGCTTTCAAGGGGGTGAAGCTTTCTTT. This translates into CASSFQGGEAFF.

This chain uses TRBV6-5 with TRBJ2-7; TRBD1 might be the D (5 bases). Germline-derived CDR1 and CDR2 are MNHEY and SVGAGI. Trimming removed 6 bases from V and 3 bases from J, with 9 bases in between. This CDR3 is 12 amino acids long. The CDR3 nucleotides read TGTGCCAGCAGACGCGACAGCTACGAGCAGTACTTC. This encodes CASRRDSYEQYF.

The chain employs TRBV6-5 and TRBJ2-1; TRBD2 agrees at 9 bases. CDR3 length equals 16 residues. The junction had 12 bases not matched to a gene; V was cut back by 4 bases and J by 8 bases. Per the germline V gene, CDR1 is MNHEY and CDR2 is SVGAGI. DNA for the CDR3: TGTGCCAGCAGTTTTAATCGCGGGGGGGCCGGGGATGAGCAGTTCTTC. Residues: CASSFNRGGAGDEQFF.